Detailed here is one T cell receptor beta chain. Sequenced by immunoSEQ multiplex PCR; TCRdb stores in-frame clones only, minus some. The repertoire holds 350,000 to 500,000 clones, with 88% as singletons. CDR3 size: 16 residues. V shed 3 bases and J shed 2 bases, with 15 bases lying between them. Germline CDR1 SGHTA, CDR2 FQGNSA. This specimen comes from a study of Ad26.COV2.S vaccination and SARS-CoV-2 variants. Study at large: Recipients of Ad26.COV2.S got it intramuscularly, once or twice 56 days apart.

Regarding treatment: about 20 received Ad26.COV2.S at low or high dose, single or two shots; five or six received placebo; per-sample allocation not given. Day 63 following the first vaccine or placebo injection was when the samples were taken. This clonotype was obtained from a person aged 18-65 years who received the Ad26.COV2.S COVID-19 vaccine or a placebo. Sequencing used peripheral blood, obtained in a trial of Ad26.COV2.S vaccine versus placebo. This chain joins TRBV7-2 and TRBJ2-3; D ambiguous. As DNA, the CDR3 is TGTGCCAGCAGCTTGCAGGCCGATCCGACCACAGATACGCAGTATTTT. This sequence encodes CASSLQADPTTDTQYF.